This entry lists 6 T cell receptor beta chains sequenced from one sample in a study of CD8+CD57+ T cells in acquired aplastic anemia. Using genomic DNA as the template, TCR beta VDJ and CDR3 profiling was carried out. One entry per CDR3 protein results from TCRdb running MiXCR on the reads. In the table there are some 170,000 distinct CDR3 sequences, about two thirds of which are singletons. The patients chosen for sequencing had shown expansion of CD8+CD57+ cells (detected by flow cytometry). What was sequenced was sorted CD4+, CD8+, or CD8+CD57+ T cells (not recorded which) from PBMCs. These receptors all come from a human donor with aplastic anemia.

V and J are TRBV19 and TRBJ2-7; D is possibly TRBD1 (6 bases). The ends were cut back, 2 bases at V and 5 bases at J, with 13 bases in the middle. Germline V CDR1 and CDR2: LNHDA, SQIVND (reference sequence). CDR3 length: 14 amino acids. CDR3 nucleotide sequence: TGTGCCAGTAGTATAAGTCAGGGGTACCACGAGCAGTACTTC. This sequence encodes CASSISQGYHEQYF.

CDR3 nucleotide sequence: TGTGCCATCAGTGGGAAAGGGGGTTTCGGGGAGACCCAGTACTTC. Translated, it gives CAISGKGGFGETQYF. The chain combines TRBV10-3 with TRBJ2-5, with D possibly TRBD1 on 6 matching bases. The V end was cut by 4 bases, the J end by 5 bases, with 17 bases between. This CDR3 has 15 residues. CDR1 is ENHRY, CDR2 SYGVKD, per germline.

This chain connects TRBV2 to TRBJ1-6; unclear D gene. The V gene lost 1 base and the J gene lost 2 bases, with 6 bases spanning the gap. The germline CDR1 and CDR2 sequences are SNHLY and FYNNEI. This CDR3 spans 15 amino acids. CDR3 in amino acids: CASSEVGTYNSPLHF. CDR3 nucleotide sequence: TGTGCCAGCAGTGAAGTCGGGACCTATAATTCACCCCTCCACTTT.

The chain joins TRBV29-1 to TRBJ2-6, with TRBD1 as a possible D gene (5 bases). Germline V CDR1 and CDR2: SQVTM, ANQGSEA. The CDR3 length is 15 residues. With 5 bases removed from V and 5 bases from J, the gap between germline ends came to 16 bases. DNA for the CDR3: TGCAGCGTTATACAGGATTCCTGGAGGGCCAACGTCCTGACTTTC. Protein sequence: CSVIQDSWRANVLTF.

A single count supports this clonotype. The rearrangement uses TRBV9 and TRBJ2-5, with D tentatively TRBD2 (6 bases). CDR1 is SGDLS and CDR2 is YYNGEE in the germline V gene. The CDR3 spans 13 residues. V lost 0 bases, J lost 5 bases, and 8 bases lay in between. Written as DNA, the CDR3 is TGTGCCAGCAGCGTAGGCGGGACTGAGACCCAGTACTTC. It encodes CASSVGGTETQYF.

The gene calls are TRBV2 and TRBJ2-6; D gene unclear. CDR1 is SNHLY and CDR2 is FYNNEI in the germline V gene. Deletions cut 1 base from V and 0 bases from J, with 10 bases between. The CDR3 covers 17 residues. The CDR3 sequence is CASSEDRRFSGANVLTF. CDR3 sequence (DNA): TGTGCCAGCAGTGAAGATAGACGGTTCTCTGGGGCCAACGTCCTGACTTTC.